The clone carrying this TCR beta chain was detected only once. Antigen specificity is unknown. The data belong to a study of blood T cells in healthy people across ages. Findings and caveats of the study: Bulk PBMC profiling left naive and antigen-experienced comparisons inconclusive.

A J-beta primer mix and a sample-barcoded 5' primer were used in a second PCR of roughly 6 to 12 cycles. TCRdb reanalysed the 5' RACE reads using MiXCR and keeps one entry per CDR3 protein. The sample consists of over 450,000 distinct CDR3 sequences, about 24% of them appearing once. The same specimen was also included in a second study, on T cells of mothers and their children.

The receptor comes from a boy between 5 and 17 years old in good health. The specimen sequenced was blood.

The CDR3 bases are TGCGCCAGCAGCCAAGATTCCGACAGGCTCGAGCAGTACTTC. It specifies CASSQDSDRLEQYF. The chain joins TRBV4-3 to TRBJ2-7; a weak D match, TRBD1 (6 bases). V lost 0 bases and J lost 6, with 12 bases in between. This CDR3 spans 14 amino acids. Germline CDR1 and CDR2: LGHNA and YSLEER.